The 21 T cell receptor beta chains below all came from one sample that was sequenced in a study of blood T cell repertoires in COVID-19. Method: immunoSEQ multiplex PCR; TCRdb's copy keeps in-frame clones and lacks some. This sample has fewer than 300,000 clones, with 80% to 95% found just once. The sequenced material came from peripheral blood. The receptors stem from a woman in her 30s with COVID-19, enrolled during active disease.

The chain carries TRBV3-1 (or the pseudogene TRBV3-2) and TRBJ1-2; 10 bases align to TRBD1. Looked up from germline, CDR1 is LGHDT and CDR2 is YNNKEL (reference sequence). V dropped 4 bases and J dropped 4; count of bases not matched to a gene: 3. The CDR3 has 14 residues. This chain's CDR3 is CASSRDRGTYGYTF. The CDR3 DNA sequence: TGTGCCAGCAGCCGGGACAGGGGAACCTATGGCTACACCTTC.

In its sample, this clone was seen a few times. The chain carries TRBV27 and TRBJ2-7, with D perhaps matching TRBD1 (6 bases). The CDR3 totals 18 residues. The germline V gene has CDR1 MNHEY and CDR2 SMNVEV (reference sequence). V was cut by 6 bases and J by 3 bases, with 27 bases left in between. The CDR3 DNA follows: TGTGCCAGCAGCAAAGAGGGCAGGGGCCCCCCTCAGCACTACGAGCAGTACTTC. It specifies CASSKEGRGPPQHYEQYF.

This chain connects TRBV5-1 to TRBJ2-3; TRBD2 agrees at 11 bases. V shed 0 bases and J 10 bases; nucleotides not matched to a gene: 10. This CDR3 has 16 amino acids. The V gene's germline CDR1 is SGHRS and CDR2 YFSETQ. This CDR3 reads CASSLGVSGRADAQYF. The CDR3 nucleotides read TGCGCCAGCAGCTTGGGAGTTAGCGGGAGGGCCGATGCGCAGTATTTT. The whole variable domain, remainder taken from reference TRBV5-1 and TRBJ2-3, is KAGVTQTPRYLIKTRGQQVTLSCSPISGHRSVSWYQQTPGQGLQFLFEYFSETQRNKGNFPGRFSGRQFSNSRSEMNVSTLELGDSALYLCASSLGVSGRADAQYFGPGTRLTVL.

The chain carries TRBV18 and TRBJ1-2; the match to TRBD1 covers 10 bases. The ends lost 3 bases at V and 1 base at J; junction bases unmatched: 5. The CDR3 is 16 residues long. Germline V gives CDR1 KGHSH, CDR2 LQKENI. The CDR3 reads CASSPNRDRGNYGYTF. CDR3 DNA: TGTGCCAGCTCACCCAACCGGGACAGGGGTAACTATGGCTACACCTTC.

The chain combines TRBV14 with TRBJ2-2; TRBD2 matches 11 bases. Germline loops: CDR1 SGHDN, CDR2 FVKESK. This CDR3 spans 19 amino acids. J was trimmed by 5 bases and V by 0 bases; bases with no gene match: 11. The CDR3 sequence is CASSQELAGVLPMTGELFF. DNA for the CDR3: TGTGCCAGCAGCCAAGAACTAGCGGGAGTCTTACCTATGACCGGGGAGCTGTTTTTT.

Note on this clone: Additional DNA sequences in this sample encode the identical CDR3. The chain recombines TRBV19 with TRBJ1-1, with D possibly being TRBD1 (6 bases). Trimming removed 1 base at V and 1 base at J, with 7 bases between. The germline gives CDR1 LNHDA, CDR2 SQIVND (reference sequence). The CDR3 extends over 14 amino acids. The CDR3 loop reads CASSIGTANTEAFF. In DNA form, the CDR3 reads TGTGCCAGTAGTATAGGGACAGCGAACACTGAAGCTTTCTTT.

CDR3 residues: CASTSTGLTLSNGYTF. CDR3 DNA: TGTGCCAGTACTTCAACCGGACTTACCCTCTCTAATGGCTACACCTTC. The chain combines TRBV19 with TRBJ1-2; D unclear. Looked up from germline, CDR1 is LNHDA and CDR2 is SQIVND (reference sequence). CDR3 size: 16 residues. V lost 7 bases to trimming and J lost 6 bases, with 24 bases between them.

The chain carries TRBV10-3 and TRBJ1-4; D may be TRBD1 (5 bases). Trimming pared 5 bases from V and 4 bases from J, leaving 8 bases between. Germline loops: CDR1 ENHRY, CDR2 SYGVKD. CDR3 length equals 13 residues. The CDR3, as DNA: TGTGCCATCAGTACCGGGGGTAATGAAAAACTGTTTTTT. As protein: CAISTGGNEKLFF.

This clone appeared once. The rearrangement links TRBV11-2 to TRBJ1-6; TRBD1 is a possible D gene (5 bases). The CDR3 has 16 amino acids. Germline loops: CDR1 SGHAT, CDR2 FQNNGV. Trimming took off 0 bases at V and 4 bases at J, with 10 bases between the two ends. The CDR3 loop reads CASSLDPTAYNSPLHF. CDR3 DNA: TGTGCCAGCAGCTTAGATCCGACAGCTTATAATTCACCCCTCCACTTT.

V is TRBV13 and J is TRBJ2-7; no definite D call. This CDR3 comprises 12 residues. Germline CDR1 PRHDT, CDR2 FYEKMQ (reference sequence). Trimming left V 7 bases short and J 6 bases short, with 13 bases between. The CDR3 here is CASNNRKGEQYF. The CDR3 nucleotides are TGTGCCAGCAACAACAGAAAAGGCGAGCAGTACTTC.

The rearrangement links TRBV14 to TRBJ1-1; tentatively, D is TRBD1 (5 bases). V shed 4 bases and J shed 6 bases, with 12 bases lying between them. Germline loops: CDR1 SGHDN, CDR2 FVKESK. The CDR3 consists of 13 residues. The CDR3 coding sequence is TGTGCCAGCAGCCCCTTAGGGGCTCCTGAAGCTTTCTTT. It encodes CASSPLGAPEAFF.

This clone was counted between two and nine times. This chain links TRBV4-1 with TRBJ1-2; possibly TRBD1 for D (6 bases). This CDR3 spans 17 amino acids. Germline values: CDR1 MGHRA, CDR2 YSYEKL. The ends were cut back, 4 bases at V and 0 bases at J, with 18 bases in the middle. CDR3 coding DNA: TGCGCCAGCAGCCTATACAGGGTCCGCCTAGCTAACTATGGCTACACCTTC. It encodes CASSLYRVRLANYGYTF.

The rearrangement links TRBV18 to TRBJ2-1, with 8 bases identical to TRBD1. The CDR3 has 17 residues. J gave up 2 bases and V 1 base, and 7 bases lay outside the gene matches. Germline loops: CDR1 KGHSH, CDR2 LQKENI. CDR3 amino acids: CASSPLKQGEAYNEQFF. The CDR3 bases are TGTGCCAGCTCACCACTGAAACAGGGGGAGGCCTACAATGAGCAGTTCTTC. The full variable domain, its missing parts supplied by reference TRBV18 and TRBJ2-1, is NAGVMQNPRHLVRRRGQEARLRCSPMKGHSHVYWYRQLPEEGLKFMVYLQKENIIDESGMPKERFSAEFPKEGPSILRIQQVVRGDSAAYFCASSPLKQGEAYNEQFFGPGTRLTVL.

V usage is TRBV5-1 and J usage is TRBJ2-7; possible D gene TRBD1, 6 bases. This CDR3 spans 17 amino acids. CDR1 SGHRS and CDR2 YFSETQ come from the germline V gene. Trimming shortened V by 1 base and J by 2 bases, and 19 bases separated the two germline ends. The CDR3 DNA sequence: TGCGCCAGCAGCTTGATGCCCCATGGACAGAGCGCCTACGAGCAGTACTTC. It is translated as CASSLMPHGQSAYEQYF.

The chain couples TRBV9 to TRBJ2-5; maybe TRBD1 (5 bases). CDR1 and CDR2 (germline): SGDLS, YYNGEE. The ends were cut back, 0 bases at V and 5 bases at J, with 8 bases in the middle. The CDR3 has 13 amino acids. CDR3 DNA: TGTGCCAGCAGCGTAGGGACAACGGAGACCCAGTACTTC. Protein: CASSVGTTETQYF.

This clone was detected only a few times. The chain employs TRBV19 and TRBJ2-6; a possible D gene is TRBD1 (6 bases). The germline gives CDR1 LNHDA, CDR2 SQIVND (reference sequence). Trimming removed 1 base from V and 0 bases from J, with 10 bases in between. This CDR3 is built from 17 residues. The CDR3 DNA reads TGTGCCAGTAGTATAGGGGGGCGGGCCTCTGGGGCCAACGTCCTGACTTTC. Encoded protein: CASSIGGRASGANVLTF.

The J gene is TRBJ1-2, the V gene TRBV19; no clear D gene. V was clipped by 7 bases and J by 5 bases, with 14 bases between them. The germline V gene encodes CDR1 LNHDA and CDR2 SQIVND (reference sequence). This CDR3 has 13 residues. CDR3 in DNA: TGTGCCAGTACGGACTCGAGAAGGTATGGCTACACCTTC. Its protein product is CASTDSRRYGYTF.

V usage is TRBV6-5 and J usage is TRBJ1-1; 10 bases are shared with TRBD1. Trimming cost V 5 bases and J 7 bases; bases outside gene matches: 10. CDR3 length equals 15 residues. CDR1 is MNHEY, CDR2 SVGAGI, per germline. CDR3 in amino acids: CASSPIRGQGVEAFF. In DNA, the CDR3 is TGTGCCAGCAGTCCCATCCGCGGACAGGGGGTTGAAGCTTTCTTT.

The chain couples TRBV20-1 to TRBJ1-2; 7 positions match TRBD1. The CDR3 is 11 residues long. Germline V gene sequence: CDR1 DFQATT, CDR2 SNEGSKA (reference sequence). The DNA for the CDR3 is TGCACTTCCGACAGGGACTATGGCTACACCTTC. Protein: CTSDRDYGYTF.

The chain carries TRBV30 and TRBJ1-4; 7 positions agree with TRBD1. The germline gives CDR1 GTSNPN, CDR2 SVGIG (reference sequence). The CDR3 loop spans 17 amino acids. Unmatched junction bases numbered 15, after V lost 2 bases and J lost 6 bases. CDR3 nucleotides: TGTGCCTGGAGTCGAGGACAGGCGTCATCGAGATATGAAAAACTGTTTTTT. This encodes CAWSRGQASSRYEKLFF.

On this clone itself: Other DNA variants within this sample encode the same CDR3. In DNA, the CDR3 is TGTGCCAGCAGCGTAGGTGGAGGATCTGGAAACACCATATATTTT. Translated, it gives CASSVGGGSGNTIYF. V gene TRBV9 combines with J gene TRBJ1-3; D gene ambiguous. The CDR3 is made up of 15 amino acids. With 0 bases removed from V and 1 base from J, the gap between germline ends came to 8 bases. Looked up from germline, CDR1 is SGDLS and CDR2 is YYNGEE.